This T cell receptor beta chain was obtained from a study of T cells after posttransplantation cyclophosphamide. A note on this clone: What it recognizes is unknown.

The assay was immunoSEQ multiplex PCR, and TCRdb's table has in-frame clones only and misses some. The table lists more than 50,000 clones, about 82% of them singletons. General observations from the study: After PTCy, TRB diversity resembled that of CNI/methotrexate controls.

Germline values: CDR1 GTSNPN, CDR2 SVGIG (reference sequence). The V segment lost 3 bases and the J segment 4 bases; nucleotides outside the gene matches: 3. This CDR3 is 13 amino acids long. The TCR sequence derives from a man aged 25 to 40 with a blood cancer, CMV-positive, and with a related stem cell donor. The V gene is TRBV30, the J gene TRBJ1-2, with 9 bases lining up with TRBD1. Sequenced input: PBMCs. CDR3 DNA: TGTGCCTGGAGGACAGGGGGTATCTATGGCTACACCTTC. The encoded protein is CAWRTGGIYGYTF.